Below, 8 T cell receptor beta chains from the same sample are listed, as sequenced in a study of blood T cell repertoires in COVID-19. The repertoire was sequenced with immunoSEQ multiplex PCR; TCRdb's copy has only in-frame clones and lacks some. The sample consists of fewer than 350,000 clones, 80% to 95% of them appearing once. Sequencing input: peripheral blood. The source of these receptors is a woman in her twenties or thirties with COVID-19, enrolled during active disease.

The V and J genes are TRBV9 and TRBJ2-7, with 7 bases identical to TRBD1. V shed 2 bases, J shed 1 base, and the junction held 3 bases outside the gene matches. Germline CDR1 is SGDLS and CDR2 is YYNGEE. The CDR3 covers 14 residues. CDR3 residues: CASSVTTGSYEQYF. DNA for the CDR3: TGTGCCAGCAGCGTCACGACAGGGTCCTACGAGCAGTACTTC.

V and J are TRBV28 and TRBJ2-2, with 7 bases that match TRBD1. Trimming at V came to 6 bases and at J to 2 bases, leaving 9 bases not matched to a gene. There are 16 residues in the CDR3. CDR1 is MDHEN, CDR2 SYDVKM, per germline. The CDR3 DNA sequence: TGTGCCAGCAGCTTGGGGGACAGAGCAAACACCGGGGAGCTGTTTTTT. It translates to CASSLGDRANTGELFF. Filled out from reference TRBV28 and TRBJ2-2, the complete variable domain reads DVKVTQSSRYLVKRTGEKVFLECVQDMDHENMFWYRQDPGLGLRLIYFSYDVKMKEKGDIPEGYSVSREKKERFSLILESASTNQTSMYLCASSLGDRANTGELFFGEGSRLTVL.

The V and J genes are TRBV4-3 and TRBJ1-5, with D tentatively TRBD1 (5 bases). V was clipped by 0 bases and J by 4 bases, with 7 bases between them. The CDR3 totals 14 residues. The germline gives CDR1 LGHNA, CDR2 YSLEER. CDR3 in amino acids: CASSQDRANQPQHF. DNA of the CDR3: TGCGCCAGCAGCCAAGACAGGGCGAATCAGCCCCAGCATTTT.

V usage is TRBV7-2 and J usage is TRBJ2-7; 9 bases map to TRBD2. Germline trimming cut 2 bases from V and 5 bases from J; bases unmatched to any gene: 16. CDR3 length: 18 residues. Germline V CDR1 and CDR2: SGHTA, FQGNSA. Here the CDR3 reads CASSLPLTAGGPAHEQYF. CDR3 sequence (DNA): TGTGCCAGCAGCTTACCGCTAACGGCGGGAGGGCCCGCGCACGAGCAGTACTTC.

The V gene is TRBV19, the J gene TRBJ2-7; a weak D match, TRBD2 (6 bases). V lost 6 bases and J 3 bases, leaving 18 bases between the germline ends. Germline CDR1 LNHDA, CDR2 SQIVND (reference sequence). The CDR3 runs 15 residues. CDR3 in DNA: TGTGCCAGTAGCACAAGGCGGGGTCCCAACTACGAGCAGTACTTC. Its translation: CASSTRRGPNYEQYF.

This clone was detected only a few times. The rearrangement joins TRBV20-1 to TRBJ2-7, with 9 bases matching TRBD2. CDR3 length: 15 amino acids. Losses at the gene ends were 3 bases for V and 2 bases for J; bases not matched to a gene: 8. Germline V gene data show CDR1 as DFQATT and CDR2 as SNEGSKA (reference sequence). The DNA for the CDR3 is TGCAGTGCTAGTATTGGAGCGGGAGGAACCTACGAGCAGTACTTC. This codes for CSASIGAGGTYEQYF.

J is TRBJ1-6 and V is TRBV2; 10 nucleotides line up with TRBD1. This CDR3 contains 13 residues. J was trimmed by 5 bases and V by 10 bases; bases with no gene match: 2. CDR1 and CDR2 (germline): SNHLY, FYNNEI. The CDR3 bases are TGTGCCACTGGACAGGGGGATAATTCACCCCTCCACTTT. Protein: CATGQGDNSPLHF.

The gene calls are TRBV10-3 and TRBJ1-5; the D gene is possibly TRBD1 (6 bases). This CDR3 is 15 amino acids long. Trimming removed 3 bases at V and 5 bases at J, with 14 bases between. Germline V gives CDR1 ENHRY, CDR2 SYGVKD. In DNA form, the CDR3 reads TGTGCCATCAGTGAAAGTCGACAGGTAGATCAGCCCCAGCATTTT. As protein: CAISESRQVDQPQHF.